This T cell receptor (beta chain) was identified during a study of Ad26.COV2.S vaccination and SARS-CoV-2 variants. The V gene's germline CDR1 is SNHLY and CDR2 FYNNEI. The CDR3 loop spans 11 amino acids. Deletions cut 6 bases from V and 6 bases from J, with 8 bases between. Worth noting for this clone: Its antigen remains unidentified.

Study conclusions and caveats: Analyses that measured TCR breadth and depth may have underestimated total T cell responses. Placebo recipients showed lower spike-specific TCR breadth than vaccinees. After vaccination, substantial breadth of spike-specific CD8+ and CD4+ responses was reported. Placebo and vaccine recipients had non-spike TCR breadth that was similar.

Generated by immunoSEQ multiplex PCR, the TCRdb table keeps only in-frame clones and is missing some. Of about 350,000 clones in the sample, 92% were seen once. Specimen: peripheral blood, collected after recovery from COVID-19. The chain recombines TRBV2 with TRBJ1-1; D unresolved. The receptor's source is a human donor who had recovered from COVID-19. The CDR3 sequence: CASRTRPEAFF. The CDR3 coding sequence is TGTGCCAGCAGAACCAGACCTGAAGCTTTCTTT.